The next 25 T cell receptor beta chains were all read from a single sample in a study of blood T cell repertoires in COVID-19. The data were produced by immunoSEQ multiplex PCR, yet TCRdb's version contains in-frame clones alone and is incomplete. The profile shows some 200,000 clones, 85% to 90% of them singletons. The material sequenced was peripheral blood. The receptors here all came from a woman aged 18-29 years who had recovered from COVID-19.

This clone is a singleton in its sample. CDR3: CASSQDWGQSYNEQFF. CDR3 coding DNA: TGTGCCAGCAGCCAAGATTGGGGACAGTCCTACAATGAGCAGTTCTTC. This chain connects TRBV4-2 to TRBJ2-1, with TRBD1 matching over 7 bases. With V trimmed by 0 bases and J by 1 base, 3 bases remained unmatched. Germline assignment: CDR1 LGHNA and CDR2 YNFKEQ. The CDR3 has 16 amino acids.

The V call is TRBV7-3, the J call TRBJ2-3, with 8 bases identical to TRBD2. Trimming cost V 2 bases and J 0 bases; bases outside gene matches: 13. Germline CDR1 is SGHTA and CDR2 is FQGTGA. The length of the CDR3 is 19 residues. The CDR3 nucleotides read TGTGCCAGCAGCTTACCCGGGGGCTCGCGGGGGGCTAGCACAGATACGCAGTATTTT. Translating gives CASSLPGGSRGASTDTQYF.

The chain couples TRBV27 to TRBJ2-1; 8 bases fit TRBD2. This CDR3 contains 17 residues. Losses at the gene ends were 6 bases for V and 4 bases for J; bases not matched to a gene: 14. The V gene's germline CDR1 is MNHEY and CDR2 SMNVEV (reference sequence). The DNA for the CDR3 is TGTGCCAGCAGGTCACCCTTCGGGCGGGGGGCTTACAATGAGCAGTTCTTC. Amino acids: CASRSPFGRGAYNEQFF.

The J gene is TRBJ2-2, the V gene TRBV4-3, with 9 positions matching TRBD1. Germline-derived CDR1 and CDR2 are LGHNA and YSLEER. The CDR3 runs to 20 residues. Germline trimming cut 2 bases from V and 7 bases from J; bases unmatched to any gene: 20. Here the CDR3 reads CASSQRGPGQGLPRDGELFF. The DNA of the CDR3 is TGCGCCAGCAGCCAAAGGGGACCGGGACAGGGCCTACCGAGGGACGGGGAGCTGTTTTTT.

This chain connects TRBV24-1 to TRBJ2-1, with 13 bases identical to TRBD2. V lost 4 bases and J lost 7; bases outside the gene matches: 6. The CDR3 length is 16 residues. Looked up from germline, CDR1 is KGHDR and CDR2 is SFDVKD. The CDR3 protein is CATSERTSGSLNEQFF. CDR3 nucleotide sequence: TGTGCCACCAGTGAGCGGACTAGCGGGAGTCTGAATGAGCAGTTCTTC.

The rearrangement uses TRBV24-1 and TRBJ2-1, with a possible D match to TRBD2 (6 bases). Germline assignment: CDR1 KGHDR and CDR2 SFDVKD. Trimming cost V 9 bases and J 3 bases, with 20 bases left between them. This CDR3 comprises 16 residues. This CDR3 reads CATYGAGRTGYNEQFF. In nucleotides, the CDR3 is TGTGCCACCTACGGGGCGGGGCGAACCGGCTACAATGAGCAGTTCTTC.

The chain carries TRBV5-8 and TRBJ2-5, with D perhaps matching TRBD2 (8 bases). This CDR3 has 17 amino acids. Germline-derived CDR1 and CDR2 are SGHTS and YDEGEE. The V end lost 1 base, the J end lost 1 base, and 17 bases lay between the germline ends. The CDR3 coding sequence is TGTGCCAGCAGCTTGCGGATACGGGAGGGGGCCCAAGAGACCCAGTACTTC. As protein: CASSLRIREGAQETQYF.

This chain links TRBV12-5 with TRBJ2-1; the D gene is possibly TRBD2 (7 bases). The CDR3 length is 14 residues. Germline CDR1 is LGHNT and CDR2 is FRNRAP. V lost 6 bases and J lost 6, with 15 bases in between. CDR3: CASGPGGGLNEQFF. In DNA form, the CDR3 reads TGTGCTAGTGGCCCTGGGGGGGGGCTCAATGAGCAGTTCTTC.

V usage is TRBV25-1 and J usage is TRBJ1-1; maybe TRBD1 (5 bases). Per the germline V gene, CDR1 is MGHDK and CDR2 is SYGVNS. The CDR3 runs to 13 residues. V was clipped by 5 bases and J by 2 bases, with 9 bases between them. The CDR3 spells CASSSGGNTEAFF. The CDR3 nucleotides are TGTGCCAGCAGTTCCGGGGGAAACACTGAAGCTTTCTTT.

The chain employs TRBV3-1 (or the pseudogene TRBV3-2) and TRBJ1-1, with 8 bases that match TRBD1. Germline V lookup: CDR1 LGHDT, CDR2 YNNKEL (reference sequence). The CDR3 has 15 amino acids. With V trimmed by 3 bases and J by 4 bases, 7 bases remained unmatched. CDR3 residues: CASSHRQGQGTEAFF. CDR3 DNA sequence: TGTGCCAGCAGCCATCGACAGGGGCAGGGCACTGAAGCTTTCTTT.

This rearrangement joins TRBV6-5 to TRBJ2-7, with 13 positions matching TRBD2. The CDR3 has 15 residues. Germline CDR1 is MNHEY and CDR2 is SVGAGI. The V and J ends lost 6 bases and 3 bases, in that order; junction bases with no gene match: 5. CDR3 amino acids: CASRERTSGSYEQYV. The CDR3 region has the DNA TGTGCCAGCAGGGAGAGGACTAGCGGGAGCTACGAGCAGTACGTC.

V is TRBV2 and J is TRBJ2-7; 7 bases fit TRBD1. Losses at the gene ends were 7 bases for V and 0 bases for J; bases not matched to a gene: 6. The CDR3 is made up of 14 amino acids. Per germline, CDR1 SNHLY and CDR2 FYNNEI. CDR3 amino acids: CASIGTEYSYEQYV. Written as DNA, the CDR3 is TGTGCCAGCATCGGGACAGAATACTCCTACGAGCAGTACGTC.

The rearrangement uses TRBV18 and TRBJ2-3; TRBD2 might be the D (6 bases). Germline values: CDR1 KGHSH, CDR2 LQKENI. V gave up 4 bases and J gave up 8 bases, with 13 bases separating them. The CDR3 length is 13 residues. This chain's CDR3 is CASSQGGSFTQYF. The CDR3 DNA reads as TGTGCCAGCTCACAAGGAGGGAGTTTTACGCAGTATTTT.

This chain joins TRBV18 and TRBJ2-3; TRBD2 is a possible D gene (6 bases). From germline, CDR1 is KGHSH and CDR2 LQKENI. V was trimmed by 0 bases and J by 7 bases, leaving 11 bases between them. CDR3 length: 14 residues. The CDR3 nucleotides read TGTGCCAGCTCACCACCTGGAGGGAGTAATACGCAGTATTTT. The encoded protein is CASSPPGGSNTQYF.

This chain joins TRBV6-2 or TRBV6-3 and TRBJ2-6; 8 bases agree with TRBD1. Germline lookup yields CDR1 MNHEY and CDR2 SVGEGT. Unmatched junction bases numbered 7, after V lost 0 bases and J lost 0 bases. The CDR3 sequence is 19 residues long. DNA of the CDR3: TGTGCCAGCAGTTACTCGACGGGACAGGACCTCTCTGGGGCCAACGTCCTGACTTTC. This encodes CASSYSTGQDLSGANVLTF.

V and J are TRBV27 and TRBJ2-1, with D perhaps TRBD2 (6 bases). The germline V gene encodes CDR1 MNHEY and CDR2 SMNVEV (reference sequence). Deletions cut 7 bases from V and 4 bases from J, with 14 bases between. The length of the CDR3 is 14 residues. The CDR3 sequence: CASTPGGPYNEQFF. The DNA of the CDR3 is TGTGCCAGCACCCCTGGAGGGCCGTACAATGAGCAGTTCTTC.

This chain joins TRBV5-5 and TRBJ1-1; D is undetermined. Germline CDR1 and CDR2: SGHKS and YYEKEE (reference sequence). The CDR3 totals 12 residues. V lost 2 bases and J 7 bases, leaving 9 bases between the germline ends. This CDR3 is CASSLYRGEAFF. The CDR3 DNA is TGTGCCAGCAGCTTATATCGGGGTGAAGCTTTCTTT.

V and J are TRBV4-1 and TRBJ1-2, with 7 bases lining up with TRBD1. Germline loops: CDR1 MGHRA, CDR2 YSYEKL. The CDR3 runs to 13 residues. Trimming took 2 bases from V and 5 from J; bases not matched to a gene: 2. CDR3 loop: CASSQPGQYGYTF. CDR3 DNA: TGCGCCAGCAGCCAACCGGGACAGTATGGCTACACCTTC.

The V call is TRBV15, the J call TRBJ1-3; 7 bases line up with TRBD1. The V and J ends lost 5 bases and 7 bases, in that order; junction bases with no gene match: 8. The CDR3 sequence is 14 residues long. The germline V gene has CDR1 LNHNV and CDR2 YYDKDF (reference sequence). The chain's CDR3 is CATSLTGMGNTIYF. The CDR3 DNA reads as TGTGCCACCAGCTTGACAGGGATGGGCAACACCATATATTTT.

V and J are TRBV4-1 and TRBJ1-2; possibly TRBD1 for D (6 bases). The CDR3 is 14 amino acids. V was trimmed by 3 bases and J by 7 bases, leaving 15 bases between them. In germline, CDR1 is MGHRA, CDR2 YSYEKL. Here the CDR3 reads CASSHLSGALGYTF. In DNA form, the CDR3 reads TGCGCCAGCAGCCATTTGTCAGGGGCCCTTGGCTACACCTTC.

This clone was seen a few times. The chain combines TRBV3-1 (or the pseudogene TRBV3-2) with TRBJ1-5; D uncertain. Germline assignment: CDR1 LGHDT and CDR2 YNNKEL (reference sequence). This CDR3 is built from 12 residues. The V end was cut by 8 bases, the J end by 4 bases, with 9 bases between. Written as DNA, the CDR3 is TGTGCCAGCTCCCGCGGTAATCAGCCCCAGCATTTT. Its translation is CASSRGNQPQHF.

V usage is TRBV4-3 and J usage is TRBJ1-1; D uncertain. CDR1 is LGHNA and CDR2 is YSLEER in the germline V gene. Trimming left V 4 bases short and J 1 base short, with 13 bases between. This CDR3 region has 15 residues. Here the CDR3 reads CASSLGGRPNTEAFF. In nucleotides, the CDR3 is TGCGCCAGCAGCCTCGGCGGGCGGCCGAACACTGAAGCTTTCTTT.

The V call is TRBV5-1, the J call TRBJ2-2; the match to TRBD2 covers 11 bases. The length of the CDR3 is 14 residues. J lost 6 bases, V lost 2 bases, and 0 bases had no gene match. Germline V lookup: CDR1 SGHRS, CDR2 YFSETQ. The CDR3 bases are TGCGCCAGCAGCTTTAGCGGGAGGGCCGGGGAGCTGTTTTTT. This encodes CASSFSGRAGELFF.

This chain connects TRBV19 to TRBJ1-5; no clear D. The V and J ends lost 2 bases and 4 bases respectively, with 9 bases between them. Germline assignment: CDR1 LNHDA and CDR2 SQIVND (reference sequence). The CDR3 extends over 14 amino acids. CDR3 DNA: TGTGCCAGTAGTATAACGGCAGGTAATCAGCCCCAGCATTTT. It yields the protein CASSITAGNQPQHF.

This chain joins TRBV29-1 and TRBJ2-3, with 8 bases matching TRBD2. Looked up from germline, CDR1 is SQVTM and CDR2 is ANQGSEA. The CDR3 runs to 14 residues. V dropped 7 bases and J dropped 2; count of bases not matched to a gene: 8. The CDR3 spells CSDHSGVPTDTQYF. The CDR3 DNA sequence: TGCAGCGACCATAGCGGGGTACCCACAGATACGCAGTATTTT.